This TCR beta chain derives from a study of regulatory T cells in long-lasting Graves disease. Of note for this clonotype: Its antigen is unidentified.

General study results and limits: TCR diversity was lower in persistent Graves' patients (versus newly diagnosed ones). Persistent patients shared some 2,500 public clonotypes among themselves. Newly diagnosed patients shared fewer, at more than 850. A limited number of samples was an acknowledged limitation.

The TCR beta library used iRepertoire HTBI primers with Arm-PCR amplification of CDR3. TCRdb itself ran the multiplex PCR reads through MiXCR, one entry per CDR3 protein. The table lists approximately 470,000 distinct CDR3 sequences, roughly 16% of them singletons. Time point specified: newly diagnosed GD, antithyroid drugs for less than 3 months. Construction of the TCR library relied on RNA isolated from PBMCs. This sample was also put to use in a study of T cells in Graves' hyperthyroidism and ophthalmopathy. From that second work: When the TCR CDR3 underwent first-round RT-PCR, the HTBI primer set was used.

The origin of this receptor is a man aged 35-49 years with Graves disease. The material sequenced was peripheral blood mononuclear cells (PBMCs), taken at new diagnosis, from a patient treated with antithyroid drugs.

The CDR3 nucleotides read TGTGCCACCAGTGATTTAGGGACAGGGGCCTACGAGCAGTACTTC. Translating it yields CATSDLGTGAYEQYF. The gene calls are TRBV24-1 and TRBJ2-7; 10 bases map to TRBD1. V lost 1 base and J lost 2; bases outside the gene matches: 1. The germline gives CDR1 KGHDR, CDR2 SFDVKD. The CDR3 contains 15 residues.